This T cell receptor (beta chain) is drawn from a study of OX40 agonist ivuxolimab in advanced cancers. Study in general: The dose-escalation cohort was over 65% male, with a mean age of 60 years, ranging about 20 to 79. Overall study results and limits: Low normalized T-cell clonal expansion was additionally recorded for some nonresponders. By week 6 at 0.1 to 3.0 mg/kg, blood CD4+ and CD8+ T cells had expanded clonally.

Assay used: immunoSEQ multiplex PCR; TCRdb lists only in-frame clones, some missing. The data hold about 7,000 clones, with roughly 80% observed a single time. As for this clone: Its antigen is as yet unknown.

Germline CDR1 is LGHNA and CDR2 is YNFKEQ. CDR3 length equals 18 residues. J was trimmed by 1 base and V by 3 bases; bases with no gene match: 10. This TCR derives from an adult with an advanced solid tumor such as melanoma, head and neck, liver or kidney cancer. The source material was CD4+ or CD8+ T cells sorted from blood, sampled in a trial of the OX40 agonist ivuxolimab. The V call is TRBV4-2, the J call TRBJ2-2, with 8 bases lining up with TRBD2. The CDR3 protein is CASSHWIAGTRNTGELFF. CDR3 coding DNA: TGTGCCAGCAGCCATTGGATTGCCGGGACTAGGAACACCGGGGAGCTGTTTTTT.